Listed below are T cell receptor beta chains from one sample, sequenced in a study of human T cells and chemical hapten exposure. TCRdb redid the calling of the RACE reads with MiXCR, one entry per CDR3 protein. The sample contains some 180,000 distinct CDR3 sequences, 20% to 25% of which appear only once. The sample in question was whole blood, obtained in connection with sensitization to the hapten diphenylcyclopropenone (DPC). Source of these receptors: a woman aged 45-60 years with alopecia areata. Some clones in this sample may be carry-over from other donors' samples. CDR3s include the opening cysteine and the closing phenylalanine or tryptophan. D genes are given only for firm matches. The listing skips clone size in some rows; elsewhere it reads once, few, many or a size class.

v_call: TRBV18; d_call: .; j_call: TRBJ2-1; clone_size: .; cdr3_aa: CASSPGMSGDRNEQFF; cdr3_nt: TGTGCCAGCTCACCAGGAATGTCAGGGGATCGCAATGAGCAGTTCTTC
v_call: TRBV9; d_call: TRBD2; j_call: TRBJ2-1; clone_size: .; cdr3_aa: CASSNSGSSYNEQFF; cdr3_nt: TGTGCCAGCAGCAATAGCGGGAGCTCCTACAATGAGCAGTTCTTC
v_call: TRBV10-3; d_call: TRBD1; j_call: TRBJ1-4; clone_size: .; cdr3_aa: CASRGTGTEKLFF; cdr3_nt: TGTGCCTCCCGTGGGACAGGCACCGAGAAACTGTTTTTT
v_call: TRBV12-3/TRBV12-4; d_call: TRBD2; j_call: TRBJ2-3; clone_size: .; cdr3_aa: CASSTGLAGVTQYF; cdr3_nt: TGTGCCAGCAGCACGGGACTAGCGGGAGTCACGCAGTATTTT
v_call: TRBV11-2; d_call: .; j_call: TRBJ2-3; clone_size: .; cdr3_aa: CASSSQYEATDTQYF; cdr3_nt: TGTGCCAGCAGCTCCCAATACGAGGCCACAGATACGCAGTATTTT
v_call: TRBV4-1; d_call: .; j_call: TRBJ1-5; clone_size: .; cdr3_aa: CASSQGHLSNQPQHF; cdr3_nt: TGCGCCAGCAGCCAAGGACACCTTAGCAATCAGCCCCAGCATTTT
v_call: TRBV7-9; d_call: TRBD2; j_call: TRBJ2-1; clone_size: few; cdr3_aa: CASSRTSGGYNEQFF; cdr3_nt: TGTGCCAGCAGCCGGACTAGCGGGGGATACAATGAGCAGTTCTTC
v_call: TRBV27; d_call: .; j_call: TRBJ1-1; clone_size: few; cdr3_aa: CASYRKQGGAEAFF; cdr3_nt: TGTGCCAGCTATCGGAAACAGGGAGGCGCTGAAGCTTTCTTT
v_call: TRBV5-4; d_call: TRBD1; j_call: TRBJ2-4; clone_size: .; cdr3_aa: CASSLGRGSKNIQYF; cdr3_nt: TGTGCCAGCAGCTTGGGCAGGGGGTCCAAAAACATTCAGTACTTC
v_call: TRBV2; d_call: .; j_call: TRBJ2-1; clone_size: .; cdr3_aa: CASKEVLANEQFF; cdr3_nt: TGTGCCAGCAAAGAAGTACTAGCCAATGAGCAGTTCTTC
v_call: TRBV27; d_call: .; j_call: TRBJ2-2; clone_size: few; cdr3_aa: CASSWTPSGELFF; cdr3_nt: TGTGCCAGCAGTTGGACCCCCAGCGGGGAGCTGTTTTTT
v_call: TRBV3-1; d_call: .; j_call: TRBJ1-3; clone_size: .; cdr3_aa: CASSQGLGSSGNTIYF; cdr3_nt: TGTGCCAGCAGCCAAGGTTTAGGATCCTCTGGAAACACCATATATTTT
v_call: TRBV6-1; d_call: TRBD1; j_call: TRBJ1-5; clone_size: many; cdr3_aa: CASVGQAGQPQHF; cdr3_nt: TGTGCCAGCGTGGGACAGGCGGGTCAGCCCCAGCATTTT
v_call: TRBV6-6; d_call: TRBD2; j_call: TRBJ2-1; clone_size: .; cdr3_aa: CATLLDLAGVGEQFF; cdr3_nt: TGTGCCACTCTACTGGACTTAGCGGGAGTGGGTGAGCAGTTCTTC
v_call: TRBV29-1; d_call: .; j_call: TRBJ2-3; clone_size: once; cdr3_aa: CSAARGDTQYF; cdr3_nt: TGCAGCGCTGCAAGGGGAGATACGCAGTATTTT
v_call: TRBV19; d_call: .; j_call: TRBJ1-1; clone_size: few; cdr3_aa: CASSHRRVNTEAFF; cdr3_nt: TGTGCCAGTAGTCATCGCAGGGTGAACACTGAAGCTTTCTTT
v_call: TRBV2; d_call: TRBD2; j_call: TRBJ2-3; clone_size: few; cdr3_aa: CASSPLGLAVTDTQYF; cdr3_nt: TGTGCCAGCAGTCCCCTGGGACTAGCGGTTACAGATACGCAGTATTTT
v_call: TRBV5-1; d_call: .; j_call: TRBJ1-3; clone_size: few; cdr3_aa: CASSRKVGDSSGNTIYF; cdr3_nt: TGCGCCAGCAGCCGGAAGGTCGGGGATTCTTCTGGAAACACCATATATTTT
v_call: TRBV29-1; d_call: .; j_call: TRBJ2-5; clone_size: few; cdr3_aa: CSVEGKYQETQYF; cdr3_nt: TGCAGCGTTGAAGGGAAGTACCAAGAGACCCAGTACTTC
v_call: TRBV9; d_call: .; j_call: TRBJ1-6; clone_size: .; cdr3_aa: CASTNREGRNSPLHF; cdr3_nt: TGTGCCAGCACCAACAGGGAAGGACGAAATTCACCCCTCCACTTT
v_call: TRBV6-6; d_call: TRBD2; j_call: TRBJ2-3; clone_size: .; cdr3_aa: CASRATSGSSTDTQYF; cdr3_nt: TGTGCCAGCAGAGCAACTAGCGGATCTAGCACAGATACGCAGTATTTT
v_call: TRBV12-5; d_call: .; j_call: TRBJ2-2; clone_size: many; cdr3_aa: CASAQAGIPRELFF; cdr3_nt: TGTGCTAGTGCCCAAGCGGGCATTCCCAGGGAGCTGTTTTTT
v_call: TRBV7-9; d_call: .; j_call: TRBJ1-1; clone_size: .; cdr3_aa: CASSLSGGAMNTEAFF; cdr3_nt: TGTGCCAGCAGCCTCTCCGGGGGCGCAATGAACACTGAAGCTTTCTTT
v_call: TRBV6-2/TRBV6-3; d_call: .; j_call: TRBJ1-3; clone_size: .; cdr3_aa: CASSSLYSDRPHF; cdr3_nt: TGTGCCAGCAGTTCTTTGTACTCGGACAGACCCCATTTT
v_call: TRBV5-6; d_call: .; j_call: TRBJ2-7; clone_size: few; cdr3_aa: CASSTPPESGDEQYF; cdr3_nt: TGTGCCAGCAGCACCCCTCCAGAGTCGGGGGACGAGCAGTACTTC
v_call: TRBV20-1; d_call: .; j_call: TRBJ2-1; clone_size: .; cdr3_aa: CSAIDSLNANEQFF; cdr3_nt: TGCAGTGCCATAGACAGTCTCAATGCCAATGAGCAGTTCTTC
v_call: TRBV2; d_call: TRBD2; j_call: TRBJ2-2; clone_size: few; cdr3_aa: CASGTSGRAATGELFF; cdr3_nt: TGTGCCAGCGGGACTAGCGGGAGGGCCGCCACCGGGGAGCTGTTTTTT
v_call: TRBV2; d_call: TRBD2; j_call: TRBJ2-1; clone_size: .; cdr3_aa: CASSEDFIQRRGGLSNEQFF; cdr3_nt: TGTGCCAGCAGTGAAGATTTTATCCAACGTCGCGGGGGACTCTCCAATGAGCAGTTCTTC
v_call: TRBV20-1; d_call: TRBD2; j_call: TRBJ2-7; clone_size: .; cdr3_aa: CSVRGLAGGRGEQYF; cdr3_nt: TGCAGTGTTAGAGGGCTAGCGGGAGGGCGGGGTGAGCAGTACTTC
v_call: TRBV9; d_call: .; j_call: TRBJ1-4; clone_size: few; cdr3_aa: CASSESSGSQGKLFF; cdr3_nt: TGTGCCAGCAGCGAGAGTTCGGGGTCCCAGGGGAAACTGTTTTTT
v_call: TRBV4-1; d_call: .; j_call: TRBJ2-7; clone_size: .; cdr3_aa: CASSQGAGTSYEQYF; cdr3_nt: TGCGCCAGCAGCCAAGGAGCAGGGACCTCCTACGAGCAGTACTTC
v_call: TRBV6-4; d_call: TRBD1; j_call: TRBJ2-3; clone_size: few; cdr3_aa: CASSSDRGPTDTQYF; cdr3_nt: TGTGCCAGCAGCTCGGACAGGGGGCCGACAGATACGCAGTATTTT
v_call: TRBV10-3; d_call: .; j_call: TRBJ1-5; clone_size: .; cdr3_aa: CAISGRAKQPQHF; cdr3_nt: TGTGCCATCAGTGGCAGGGCTAAACAGCCCCAGCATTTT
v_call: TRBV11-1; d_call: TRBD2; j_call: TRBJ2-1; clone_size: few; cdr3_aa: CASSLGRVNEQFF; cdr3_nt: TGTGCCAGCAGCCTAGGGAGGGTCAATGAGCAGTTCTTC
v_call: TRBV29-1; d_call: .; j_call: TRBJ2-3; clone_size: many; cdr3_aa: CSVETRGETDTQYF; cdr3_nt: TGCAGCGTTGAAACTAGAGGAGAGACAGATACGCAGTATTTT
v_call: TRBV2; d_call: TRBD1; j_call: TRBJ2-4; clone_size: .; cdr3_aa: CASSYPQGRTDNIQYF; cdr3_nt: TGTGCCAGCAGTTACCCACAGGGGCGAACTGATAACATTCAGTACTTC
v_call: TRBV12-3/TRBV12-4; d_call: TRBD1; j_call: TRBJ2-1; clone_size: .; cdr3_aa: CASSQGQGWLNEQFF; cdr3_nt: TGTGCCAGCAGCCAAGGACAGGGGTGGTTGAATGAGCAGTTCTTC
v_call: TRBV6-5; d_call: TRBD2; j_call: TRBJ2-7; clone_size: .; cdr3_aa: CASSARTSGSETYEQYF; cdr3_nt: TGTGCCAGCAGTGCCCGGACTAGCGGGAGTGAAACCTACGAGCAGTACTTC
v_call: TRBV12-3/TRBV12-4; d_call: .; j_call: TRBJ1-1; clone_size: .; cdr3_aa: CASSLTASVNTEAFF; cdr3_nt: TGTGCCAGCAGTCTGACAGCCTCGGTGAACACTGAAGCTTTCTTT